Shown below are 14 T cell receptor delta chains from a single sample sequenced in a study of γδ T cells in repeated Plasmodium falciparum infection. TCRdb fed the multiplex PCR reads to CATT. The data show around 46,000 delta-chain clones, 1.9% seen once. Gammadelta T cells were flow-sorted from PBMC into Vgamma9/Vdelta2+ and Vdelta2-negative populations for bulk analysis. The sample was gamma-delta T cells from blood. These receptors were taken from a pool of human donors (malaria-infected and uninfected, not separated).

This clone has only a few counts. The amino acid sequence in TCRdb belongs to a much larger clone and departs from this DNA's translation at residue 13, likely a sequencing read error; the sequence shown is translated from the DNA. The chain carries TRDV1 and TRDJ1; D is possibly TRDD3 (5 bases). Matching the DNA to germline supplied the J gene, which TCRdb does not give. Trimming removed 5 bases at V and 0 bases at J, with 40 bases between. The CDR3 spans 24 residues. Per germline, CDR1 TSWWSYY and CDR2 QGS. The CDR3 protein is CALGKDNFYPLFQTQPFYTDKLIF. The DNA of the CDR3 is TGTGCTCTTGGGAAGGATAACTTCTATCCCCTATTCCAGACCCAACCCTTTTACACCGATAAACTCATCTTT.

This clone was seen at least ten times. A far larger clone is off by one base, so a read error is likely. Other DNA sequences in the same sample also yield this CDR3. The chain uses TRDV2 and TRDJ1; 12 bases are shared with TRDD3. TCRdb gives no J gene; it was assigned here by matching the DNA to germline. This CDR3 spans 19 amino acids. CDR1 is GEAIGNYY, CDR2 EKD, per germline. CDR3 in amino acids: CACDSLLGDTSSYTDKLIF. The CDR3 nucleotides are TGTGCCTGCGACAGCCTACTGGGGGATACATCCTCGTACACCGATAAACTCATCTTT.

This clone was counted ten times or more. TCRdb pairs this DNA with a much larger clone's protein that differs at residue 11, likely a read error; the protein shown was translated from the DNA. V gene TRDV2 combines with J gene TRDJ4, with 7 nucleotides matching TRDD3. No J gene is reported in TCRdb; it was inferred here by comparing the DNA with germline. This CDR3 is 16 amino acids long. The trim removed 0 bases at V and 0 bases at J, leaving 9 bases unmatched. Germline CDR1 and CDR2: GEAIGNYY and EKD. The CDR3 DNA sequence: TGTGCCTGTGACACCCTTTGCTGGGGGCCCGCCAGACCCCTGATCTTT. It yields the protein CACDTLCWGPARPLIF.

This clone has only a few counts. The likely explanation is a read error, given a far larger clone one base away. The sample has other DNA sequences that encode this CDR3 too. This chain links TRDV3 with TRDJ1, with TRDD3 identical over 12 bases. TCRdb gives no J gene; it was assigned here by matching the DNA to germline. The CDR3 has 21 residues. From germline, CDR1 is TVYSNPD and CDR2 GDNSRS (reference sequence). CDR3: CAFPIPPKAGGYGKYTDKLIF. The CDR3 DNA reads TGTGCCTTTCCGATCCCTCCTAAAGCTGGGGGATACGGAAAGTACACTGATAAACTCATCTTT.

This clone was counted between two and nine times. A far larger clone lies a single base away; this is likely a read error. Other nucleotide sequences in the sample specify the same CDR3. V gene TRDV1 combines with J gene TRDJ1; TRDD3 agrees at 8 bases. Because TCRdb records no J gene, it was assigned here through a match of the DNA to germline. The CDR3 contains 21 residues. Germline V gene lookup returns CDR1 TSWWSYY and CDR2 QGS. CDR3 DNA: TGTGCCCTTGGGGAAAAGACGTACTGGGGATACTACCCCGAGTACACCGATAAACTCATCTTT. This sequence encodes CALGEKTYWGYYPEYTDKLIF.

This clone was observed at least ten times. TCRdb's listed protein matches a much larger clone and diverges from this DNA's translation at residue 14, likely through a read error; the protein shown comes from the DNA. The chain is built from TRDV2 and TRDJ3, with D tentatively TRDD3 (6 bases). The J gene, absent from TCRdb, was called here by matching the DNA to germline. Germline CDR1 GEAIGNYY, CDR2 EKD. This CDR3 is built from 19 residues. CDR3 coding DNA: TGTGCCTGTGACACCGTTGGGGATCTAGGCTCCTGGGACGCCCGACAGATGTTTTTC. Residues: CACDTVGDLGSWDARQMFF.

Remarks on this clone: This likely came from a read error, as a far larger clone is one base away. The sample carries other DNA sequences with the same CDR3. V and J are TRDV2 and TRDJ1; D possibly corresponds to TRDD3 (5 bases). The J gene was not available in TCRdb and was assigned here by matching the DNA to germline segments. The V end lost 2 bases, the J end lost 3 bases, and 9 bases lay between the germline ends. Germline values: CDR1 GEAIGNYY, CDR2 EKD. The CDR3 sequence is 13 residues long. The CDR3 nucleotides are TGTGCCTGTGACAGAGGGATCCCCGATAAACTCATCTTT. This gives the protein CACDRGIPDKLIF.

Of note for this clone: The TCRdb protein, from a much larger clone, departs from this DNA's translation at residue 5, likely by read error; the protein shown derives from the DNA. The rearrangement joins TRDV1 to TRDJ1; D possibly uses TRDD2 or TRDD3 (6 bases each). The J gene, left out of TCRdb, was set here by checking the DNA against germline. Trimming shortened V by 5 bases and J by 0 bases, and 43 bases separated the two germline ends. Germline V gene lookup returns CDR1 TSWWSYY and CDR2 QGS. This CDR3 has 25 amino acids. For the CDR3, the DNA is TGTGCTCTTGGGAACGTTCCTAGGGGCAACTGGGTTCGTTCTCGTCTCAACTTCTACACCGATAAACTCATCTTT. As protein: CALGNVPRGNWVRSRLNFYTDKLIF.

This clone has ten or more counts. The rearrangement links TRDV1 to TRDJ1, with 10 bases fitting TRDD3. The germline gives CDR1 TSWWSYY, CDR2 QGS. Trimming removed 3 bases from V and 1 base from J; junction bases left unmatched: 23. This CDR3 is 22 amino acids long. CDR3 sequence reads: CALGDPSFPQVGDTRATDKLIF. CDR3 in DNA: TGTGCTCTTGGGGACCCTTCCTTCCCCCAGGTGGGGGATACTAGGGCCACCGATAAACTCATCTTT.

As to this clone: This DNA's translation differs at residue 13 from TCRdb's protein, which comes from a much larger clone; a read error is likely, and the protein shown is translated from the DNA. Written as DNA, the CDR3 is TGTGCCTGTGACACCCCTTTACTGGGGGATACGGTCACTGACACCGATAAACTCATCTTT. It specifies CACDTPLLGDTVTDTDKLIF. The gene calls are TRDV2 and TRDJ1; TRDD3 aligns across 13 bases. Since TCRdb gives no J gene, matching the DNA to germline was used here to assign it. Germline V lookup: CDR1 GEAIGNYY, CDR2 EKD. J lost 0 bases, V lost 0 bases, and 12 bases had no gene match. The CDR3 is 20 amino acids.

This clone was detected a few times. The TCRdb protein, from a much larger clone, departs from this DNA's translation at residue 15, likely by read error; the protein shown derives from the DNA. The rearrangement links TRDV1 to TRDJ3, with D tentatively TRDD3 (6 bases). The J gene is not listed in TCRdb, so it was assigned here from a DNA match to germline. The length of the CDR3 is 27 residues. Germline assignment: CDR1 TSWWSYY and CDR2 QGS. The V end was cut by 2 bases, the J end by 2 bases, with 40 bases between. As DNA, the CDR3 is TGTGCTCTTGGGGAAACTGGGCCCAAACTCACATCCCATCGGGAGATACGCGGTCCCTGGGACACCCGACAGATGTTTTTC. Its translation: CALGETGPKLTSHREIRGPWDTRQMFF.

A remark on this clone: The protein that TCRdb holds for this DNA derives from a much larger clone and differs from the translated DNA at residue 23, which likely indicates a read error; the protein shown here is translated from the DNA. V and J are TRDV1 and TRDJ1; 9 bases align to TRDD3. The J gene, missing from TCRdb, was assigned here through DNA to germline matching. The germline V gene encodes CDR1 TSWWSYY and CDR2 QGS. This CDR3 is 26 amino acids long. The CDR3 DNA reads TGTGCTCTTGGGGAATCACGGCCTTCCTTATCCGACTGGGGGACTCCTTTTTACATTTTGACCGATGAACTCATCTTT. It specifies CALGESRPSLSDWGTPFYILTDELIF.

This clone was found a few times. The protein TCRdb lists belongs to a much larger clone and differs from this DNA's translation at residue 5, which points to a read error; the protein shown is made from the DNA. This chain uses TRDV1 with TRDJ1; 9 bases map to TRDD2. The J gene was not available in TCRdb and was assigned here by matching the DNA to germline segments. Germline CDR1 and CDR2: TSWWSYY and QGS. Trimming cost V 3 bases and J 0 bases; bases outside gene matches: 23. The CDR3 has 22 residues. In DNA, the CDR3 is TGTGCTCTTGGGGATCCCGCCTTCCTACGAAACTGGGGATGGAGGTACACCGATAAACTCATCTTT. This codes for CALGDPAFLRNWGWRYTDKLIF.

Points on this clone: A far larger clone is only one base removed, so a read error is likely. Other nucleotide sequences in the sample specify the same CDR3. V and J are TRDV1 and TRDJ1; 11 bases line up with TRDD3. TCRdb is silent on the J gene; assignment here came from matching the DNA to germline. CDR1 and CDR2 (germline): TSWWSYY, QGS. The CDR3 has 23 residues. The CDR3 loop reads CALSFLLFPSVLGDINYTDKLIF. The DNA of the CDR3 is TGTGCTCTTAGCTTCCTATTATTTCCATCGGTACTGGGGGATATCAACTACACTGATAAACTCATCTTT.